This is a list of T cell receptor beta chains from one sample in a study of cytomegalovirus exposure and HLA in healthy donors. The protocol was immunoSEQ multiplex PCR, while the TCRdb copy is restricted to in-frame clones and leaves out a portion. The sample has fewer than 250,000 clones, 82% seen once. Sequencing used PBMCs. All receptors come from a man aged 40-55 years in good health and CMV-seropositive. CDR3s include the opening cysteine and the closing phenylalanine or tryptophan. Fields, in order: D gene, clone size, V gene, J gene, CDR3 protein, CDR3 DNA. The D gene is left open where the match is weak. Part of the rows lack a size; the others show once, few, many or a class for expanded clones.

D: NA; size: NA; V: TRBV7-9; J: TRBJ1-1; CDR3: CASSLAQNTEAFF; DNA: TGTGCCAGCAGCTTAGCTCAGAACACTGAAGCTTTCTTT
D: NA; size: NA; V: TRBV9; J: TRBJ1-5; CDR3: CASSSSGNQPQHF; DNA: TGTGCCAGCAGCTCTTCAGGGAATCAGCCCCAGCATTTT
D: NA; size: NA; V: TRBV15; J: TRBJ2-6; CDR3: CATSRDPGLVGANVLTF; DNA: TGTGCCACCAGCAGGGACCCAGGGCTAGTGGGGGCCAACGTCCTGACTTTC
D: NA; size: NA; V: TRBV5-4; J: TRBJ2-1; CDR3: CASSPAAGNEQFF; DNA: TGTGCCAGCAGCCCTGCCGCAGGGAATGAGCAGTTCTTC
D: NA; size: NA; V: TRBV6-5; J: TRBJ1-2; CDR3: CASSSVQASIYGYTF; DNA: TGTGCCAGCAGTTCAGTGCAGGCCAGCATCTATGGCTACACCTTC
D: TRBD1; size: few; V: TRBV6-5; J: TRBJ1-2; CDR3: CASRQGANYGYTF; DNA: TGTGCCAGCAGACAGGGGGCGAACTATGGCTACACCTTC
D: NA; size: NA; V: TRBV2; J: TRBJ2-1; CDR3: CASRSWREQFF; DNA: TGTGCCAGCAGGTCTTGGAGGGAGCAGTTCTTC
D: NA; size: NA; V: TRBV6-5; J: TRBJ2-5; CDR3: CASRRSAATETQYF; DNA: TGTGCCAGCAGACGGTCAGCGGCGACGGAGACCCAGTACTTC
D: NA; size: once; V: TRBV6-5; J: TRBJ1-1; CDR3: CASFYTGGGSKAFF; DNA: TGTGCCAGCTTCTACACCGGGGGAGGGTCGAAAGCTTTCTTT
D: NA; size: NA; V: TRBV5-1; J: TRBJ2-3; CDR3: CASSLYGKDYTDTQYF; DNA: TGCGCCAGCAGCTTGTACGGGAAGGACTATACAGATACGCAGTATTTT
D: TRBD2; size: NA; V: TRBV7-9; J: TRBJ2-7; CDR3: CASSLSSGPYEQYF; DNA: TGTGCCAGCAGCTTAAGTAGCGGGCCTTACGAGCAGTACTTC
D: TRBD1; size: NA; V: TRBV15; J: TRBJ1-3; CDR3: CATSGDPDRASGNTIYF; DNA: TGTGCCACCAGCGGCGACCCTGACAGGGCCTCTGGAAACACCATATATTTT
D: TRBD1; size: NA; V: TRBV10-1; J: TRBJ2-2; CDR3: CASTSGTGPGELFF; DNA: TGCGCCAGCACCTCTGGGACAGGTCCCGGGGAGCTGTTTTTT
D: NA; size: NA; V: TRBV6-5; J: TRBJ2-2; CDR3: CASSYSGPGELFF; DNA: TGTGCCAGCAGTTACAGCGGTCCCGGGGAGCTGTTTTTT
D: NA; size: NA; V: TRBV2; J: TRBJ1-1; CDR3: CASINLRVNTEAFF; DNA: TGTGCCAGCATTAACCTCAGGGTGAACACTGAAGCTTTCTTT
D: TRBD1; size: NA; V: TRBV6-1; J: TRBJ1-5; CDR3: CASSSTGDQPQHF; DNA: TGTGCCAGCAGTTCGACAGGGGACCAGCCCCAGCATTTT
D: TRBD1; size: NA; V: TRBV6-4; J: TRBJ1-5; CDR3: CASSTEGAGQPQHF; DNA: TGTGCCAGCAGCACCGAGGGGGCTGGGCAGCCCCAGCATTTT
D: TRBD1; size: NA; V: TRBV5-1; J: TRBJ2-5; CDR3: CASSLDRGETQYF; DNA: TGCGCCAGCAGCTTGGACAGGGGAGAGACCCAGTACTTC
D: TRBD1; size: NA; V: TRBV4-2; J: TRBJ1-2; CDR3: CASSQGGQGVRGYTF; DNA: TGTGCCAGCAGCCAGGGGGGACAGGGGGTTCGGGGCTACACCTTC
D: TRBD1; size: NA; V: TRBV6-6; J: TRBJ2-7; CDR3: CASRFRDRGYEQYF; DNA: TGTGCCAGCAGGTTCCGGGACAGGGGATACGAGCAGTACTTC
D: TRBD2; size: NA; V: TRBV4-2; J: TRBJ2-1; CDR3: CASSPTGTSGVNEQFF; DNA: TGTGCCAGCAGCCCTACCGGGACTAGCGGAGTCAATGAGCAGTTCTTC
D: TRBD1; size: NA; V: TRBV5-1; J: TRBJ1-1; CDR3: CASSLAPGGGTEAFF; DNA: TGCGCCAGCAGCTTGGCGCCAGGGGGCGGCACTGAAGCTTTCTTT
D: TRBD1; size: NA; V: TRBV5-1; J: TRBJ1-5; CDR3: CASSLTGEDRPQHF; DNA: TGCGCCAGCAGCTTAACAGGGGAGGACCGACCCCAGCATTTT
D: NA; size: NA; V: TRBV2; J: TRBJ1-5; CDR3: CASSENRERPQHF; DNA: TGTGCCAGCAGTGAGAACAGGGAAAGACCCCAGCATTTT
D: NA; size: NA; V: TRBV2; J: TRBJ2-5; CDR3: CASTPTGGSETQYF; DNA: TGTGCCAGCACGCCGACGGGGGGCTCAGAGACCCAGTACTTC
D: NA; size: NA; V: TRBV9; J: TRBJ2-7; CDR3: CASSSRGESYEQYF; DNA: TGTGCCAGCAGCTCCAGAGGCGAGTCCTACGAGCAGTACTTC
D: TRBD2; size: NA; V: TRBV9; J: TRBJ2-5; CDR3: CASSVYTGTSGSTTKETQYF; DNA: TGTGCCAGCAGCGTATACACCGGGACTAGCGGGAGCACCACCAAAGAGACCCAGTACTTC
D: TRBD1; size: NA; V: TRBV6-4; J: TRBJ1-1; CDR3: CASSDGTGNTEAFF; DNA: TGTGCCAGCAGTGACGGGACAGGGAACACTGAAGCTTTCTTT
D: TRBD1; size: NA; V: TRBV27; J: TRBJ1-1; CDR3: CASTQDRERNTEAFF; DNA: TGTGCCAGCACCCAGGACAGGGAGAGGAACACTGAAGCTTTCTTT
D: NA; size: NA; V: TRBV27; J: TRBJ2-7; CDR3: CASSLILVVYDLQYF; DNA: TGTGCCAGCAGTTTAATTTTGGTTGTCTACGATTTGCAGTACTTC
D: TRBD1; size: NA; V: TRBV29-1; J: TRBJ1-4; CDR3: CSVEGRGPTNEKLFF; DNA: TGCAGCGTTGAAGGCAGGGGGCCCACTAATGAAAAACTGTTTTTT
D: TRBD1; size: NA; V: TRBV25-1; J: TRBJ2-1; CDR3: CASSEQGAYEQFF; DNA: TGTGCCAGCAGTGAACAGGGGGCCTATGAGCAGTTCTTC
D: TRBD2; size: NA; V: TRBV4-2; J: TRBJ2-1; CDR3: CASSIRTSGKYNEQFF; DNA: TGTGCCAGCAGCATTCGGACTAGCGGCAAGTACAATGAGCAGTTCTTC
D: TRBD1; size: NA; V: TRBV27; J: TRBJ2-1; CDR3: CASSWRDRPANEQFF; DNA: TGTGCCAGCAGTTGGAGGGACAGGCCTGCCAATGAGCAGTTCTTC
D: NA; size: NA; V: TRBV18; J: TRBJ1-1; CDR3: CASSPGQPTRMNTEAFF; DNA: TGTGCCAGCTCACCTGGACAGCCGACTCGTATGAACACTGAAGCTTTCTTT
D: TRBD1; size: NA; V: TRBV28; J: TRBJ1-3; CDR3: CASSASGTGGRNTIYF; DNA: TGTGCCAGCAGTGCCTCCGGGACAGGGGGCAGAAACACCATATATTTT
D: TRBD2; size: NA; V: TRBV10-3; J: TRBJ2-3; CDR3: CAISGRLAGVVDTQYF; DNA: TGTGCCATCAGTGGGAGACTAGCGGGAGTCGTAGATACGCAGTATTTT
D: TRBD1; size: NA; V: TRBV6-1; J: TRBJ2-1; CDR3: CASSEGQGTLEFF; DNA: TGTGCCAGCAGTGAGGGACAGGGGACACTGGAGTTCTTC
D: NA; size: NA; V: TRBV5-6; J: TRBJ2-1; CDR3: CASSLPILAEGGHNEQFF; DNA: TGTGCCAGCAGCTTGCCCATTCTAGCGGAAGGGGGGCACAATGAGCAGTTCTTC
D: TRBD1; size: many; V: TRBV30; J: TRBJ1-2; CDR3: CAWKRGRGNYGYTF; DNA: TGTGCCTGGAAGAGGGGGCGCGGAAACTATGGCTACACCTTC
D: NA; size: few; V: TRBV11-3; J: TRBJ2-7; CDR3: CASSLARDYEQYF; DNA: TGTGCCAGCAGCTTAGCCAGGGACTACGAGCAGTACTTC
D: NA; size: NA; V: TRBV13; J: TRBJ2-1; CDR3: CASSLGGRGNEQFF; DNA: TGTGCCAGCAGCTTAGGTGGGAGAGGGAATGAGCAGTTCTTC
D: TRBD1; size: NA; V: TRBV19; J: TRBJ1-5; CDR3: CASSVGQGGNQPQHF; DNA: TGTGCCAGTAGTGTCGGACAGGGGGGGAATCAGCCCCAGCATTTT
D: TRBD1; size: NA; V: TRBV2; J: TRBJ1-4; CDR3: CASRERTGVFGEKLFF; DNA: TGTGCCAGCAGGGAACGGACAGGGGTATTTGGAGAAAAACTGTTTTTT
D: NA; size: NA; V: TRBV6-5; J: TRBJ2-6; CDR3: CASSLSGANVLTF; DNA: TGTGCCAGTTCTTTATCTGGGGCCAACGTCCTGACTTTC
D: TRBD1; size: NA; V: TRBV19; J: TRBJ2-6; CDR3: CASSASTGVGANVLTF; DNA: TGTGCCAGTAGTGCTTCTACAGGGGTAGGGGCCAACGTCCTGACTTTC
D: NA; size: NA; V: TRBV5-6; J: TRBJ2-2; CDR3: CASSPPTGMAGELFF; DNA: TGTGCCAGCAGCCCCCCCACAGGGATGGCCGGGGAGCTGTTTTTT
D: TRBD1; size: NA; V: TRBV28; J: TRBJ1-1; CDR3: CASMSRDRVTEAFF; DNA: TGTGCCAGCATGAGCCGGGACAGAGTCACTGAAGCTTTCTTT
D: NA; size: few; V: TRBV7-3; J: TRBJ2-5; CDR3: CASSFGGGARETQYF; DNA: TGTGCCAGCAGCTTCGGAGGGGGCGCGAGGGAGACCCAGTACTTC
D: NA; size: NA; V: TRBV6-6; J: TRBJ1-1; CDR3: CASRPGGRRNTEAFF; DNA: TGTGCCAGCAGGCCCGGGGGACGCCGGAACACTGAAGCTTTCTTT
D: NA; size: once; V: TRBV25-1; J: TRBJ1-6; CDR3: CASSLQGGGNSPLHF; DNA: TGTGCCAGCAGTTTACAGGGCGGGGGAAATTCACCCCTCCACTTT
D: TRBD2; size: NA; V: TRBV6-1; J: TRBJ2-7; CDR3: CASSLRLAGDYEQYF; DNA: TGTGCCAGCAGTTTGCGACTAGCGGGAGACTACGAGCAGTACTTC
D: NA; size: NA; V: TRBV6-1; J: TRBJ1-1; CDR3: CASSVTLNTEAFF; DNA: TGTGCCAGCAGTGTAACTTTGAACACTGAAGCTTTCTTT
D: TRBD1; size: NA; V: TRBV19; J: TRBJ2-7; CDR3: CASGQGDYEQYF; DNA: TGTGCCAGCGGACAGGGAGACTACGAGCAGTACTTC
D: NA; size: NA; V: TRBV2; J: TRBJ2-7; CDR3: CASSQGLYEQYF; DNA: TGTGCCAGCAGCCAGGGCCTTTACGAGCAGTACTTC
D: NA; size: NA; V: TRBV7-2; J: TRBJ1-4; CDR3: CASSLFRGSEKLFF; DNA: TGTGCCAGCAGCTTATTCCGGGGGAGTGAAAAACTGTTTTTT
D: NA; size: NA; V: TRBV28; J: TRBJ1-1; CDR3: CASSREGFDTEAFF; DNA: TGTGCCAGCAGTCGGGAAGGATTTGACACTGAAGCTTTCTTT
D: TRBD2; size: NA; V: TRBV30; J: TRBJ2-5; CDR3: CAWSRTSKETQYF; DNA: TGTGCCTGGAGTCGGACTAGCAAGGAGACCCAGTACTTC
D: TRBD2; size: once; V: TRBV7-6; J: TRBJ2-5; CDR3: CASSPSRTSRETQYF; DNA: TGTGCCAGCAGCCCGTCGAGGACTAGTAGAGAGACCCAGTACTTC
D: TRBD1; size: NA; V: TRBV5-4; J: TRBJ2-1; CDR3: CASSRQGAVNEQFF; DNA: TGTGCCAGCAGCCGACAGGGGGCTGTGAATGAGCAGTTCTTC